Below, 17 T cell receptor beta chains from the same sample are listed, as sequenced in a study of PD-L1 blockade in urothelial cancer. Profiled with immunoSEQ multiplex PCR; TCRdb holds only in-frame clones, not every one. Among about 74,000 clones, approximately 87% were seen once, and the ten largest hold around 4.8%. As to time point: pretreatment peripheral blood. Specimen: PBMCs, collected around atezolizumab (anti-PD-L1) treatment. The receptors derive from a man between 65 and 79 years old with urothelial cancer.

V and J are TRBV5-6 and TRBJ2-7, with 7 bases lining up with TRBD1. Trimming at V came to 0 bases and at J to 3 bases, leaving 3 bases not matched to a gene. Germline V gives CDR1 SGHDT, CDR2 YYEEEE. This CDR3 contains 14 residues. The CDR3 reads CASSLEGGSYEQYF. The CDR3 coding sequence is TGTGCCAGCAGCTTGGAAGGGGGCAGCTACGAGCAGTACTTC.

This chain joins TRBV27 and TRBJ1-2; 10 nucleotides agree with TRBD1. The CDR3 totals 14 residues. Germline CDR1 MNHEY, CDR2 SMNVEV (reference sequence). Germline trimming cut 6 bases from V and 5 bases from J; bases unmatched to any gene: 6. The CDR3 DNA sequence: TGTGCCAGCAGCGCGGGACAGGGGCCATATGGCTACACCTTC. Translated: CASSAGQGPYGYTF.

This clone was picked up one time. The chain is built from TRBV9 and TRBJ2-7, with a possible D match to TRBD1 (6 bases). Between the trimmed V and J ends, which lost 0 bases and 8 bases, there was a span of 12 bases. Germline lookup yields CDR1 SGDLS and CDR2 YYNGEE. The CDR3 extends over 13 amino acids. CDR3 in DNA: TGTGCCAGCAGCGTAGGGAGTGGGGGCAAGCAGTACTTC. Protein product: CASSVGSGGKQYF.

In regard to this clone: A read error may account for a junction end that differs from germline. CDR3 DNA sequence: TGTGCCAGCAGGACCCCGCCCGACAGGCCGATCTTC. This codes for CASRTPPDRPIF. The chain joins TRBV6-4 to TRBJ2-1; TRBD1 is a possible D gene (6 bases). This CDR3 contains 12 residues. Germline CDR1 is MRHNA and CDR2 is SNTAGT.

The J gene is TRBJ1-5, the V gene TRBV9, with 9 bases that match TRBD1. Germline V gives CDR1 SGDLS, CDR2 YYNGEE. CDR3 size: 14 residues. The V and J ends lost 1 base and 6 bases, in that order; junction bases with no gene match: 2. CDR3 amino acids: CASSVTGGGQPQHF. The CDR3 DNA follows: TGTGCCAGCAGCGTAACAGGGGGCGGTCAGCCCCAGCATTTT.

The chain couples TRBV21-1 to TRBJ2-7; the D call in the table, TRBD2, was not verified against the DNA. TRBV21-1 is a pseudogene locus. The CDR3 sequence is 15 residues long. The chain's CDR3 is CASRVPSACSYEQYF. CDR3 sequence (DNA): TGTGCCAGCAGGGTTCCTAGCGCCTGCTCCTACGAGCAGTACTTC.

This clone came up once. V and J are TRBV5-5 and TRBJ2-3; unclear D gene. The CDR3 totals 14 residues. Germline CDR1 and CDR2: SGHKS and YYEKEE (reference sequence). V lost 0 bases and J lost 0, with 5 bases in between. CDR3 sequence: CASSLETSTDTQYF. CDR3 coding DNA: TGTGCCAGCAGCTTGGAGACAAGCACAGATACGCAGTATTTT.

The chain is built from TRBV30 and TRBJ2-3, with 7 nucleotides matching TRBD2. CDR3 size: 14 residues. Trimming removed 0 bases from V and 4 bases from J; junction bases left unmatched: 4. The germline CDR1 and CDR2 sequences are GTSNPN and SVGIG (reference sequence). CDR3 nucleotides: TGTGCCTGGAGTGTGGGGGGGGACGCAGATACGCAGTATTTT. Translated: CAWSVGGDADTQYF.

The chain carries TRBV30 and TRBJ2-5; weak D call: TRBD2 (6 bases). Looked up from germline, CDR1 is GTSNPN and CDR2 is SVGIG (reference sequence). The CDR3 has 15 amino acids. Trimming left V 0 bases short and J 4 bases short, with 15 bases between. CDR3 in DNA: TGTGCCTGGAGTGTACGAGGGTTTAGCGGAGAGACCCAGTACTTC. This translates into CAWSVRGFSGETQYF.

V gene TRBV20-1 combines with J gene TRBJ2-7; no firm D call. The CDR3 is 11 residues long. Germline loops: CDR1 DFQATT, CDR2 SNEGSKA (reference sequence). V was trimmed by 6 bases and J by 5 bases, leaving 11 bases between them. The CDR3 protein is CSARSSHEQYF. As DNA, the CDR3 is TGCAGTGCCAGGTCGAGCCACGAGCAGTACTTC.

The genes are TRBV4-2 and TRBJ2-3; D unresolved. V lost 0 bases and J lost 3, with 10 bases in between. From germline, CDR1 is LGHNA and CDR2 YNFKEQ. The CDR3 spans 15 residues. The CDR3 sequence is CASSQEPRGTDTQYF. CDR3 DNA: TGTGCCAGCAGCCAAGAACCACGAGGAACAGATACGCAGTATTTT.

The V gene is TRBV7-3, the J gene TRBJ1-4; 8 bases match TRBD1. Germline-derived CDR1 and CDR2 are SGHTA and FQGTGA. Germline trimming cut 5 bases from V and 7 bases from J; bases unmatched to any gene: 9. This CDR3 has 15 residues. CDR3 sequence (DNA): TGTGCCAGCAGCCCAACCGGGACAGGAGGTGAAAAACTGTTTTTT. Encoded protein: CASSPTGTGGEKLFF.

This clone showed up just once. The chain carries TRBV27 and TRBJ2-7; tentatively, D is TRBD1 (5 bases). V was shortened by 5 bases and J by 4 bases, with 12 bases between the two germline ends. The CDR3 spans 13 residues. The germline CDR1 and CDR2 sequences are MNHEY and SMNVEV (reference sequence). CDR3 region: CASSGAPGYEQYF. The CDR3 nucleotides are TGTGCCAGCAGTGGGGCCCCAGGATACGAGCAGTACTTC.

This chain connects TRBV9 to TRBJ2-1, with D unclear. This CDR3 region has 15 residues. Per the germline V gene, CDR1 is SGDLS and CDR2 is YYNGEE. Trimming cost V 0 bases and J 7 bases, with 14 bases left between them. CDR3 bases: TGTGCCAGCAGCGTAGCTGCTGGTCAGTCGAATGAGCAGTTCTTC. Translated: CASSVAAGQSNEQFF.

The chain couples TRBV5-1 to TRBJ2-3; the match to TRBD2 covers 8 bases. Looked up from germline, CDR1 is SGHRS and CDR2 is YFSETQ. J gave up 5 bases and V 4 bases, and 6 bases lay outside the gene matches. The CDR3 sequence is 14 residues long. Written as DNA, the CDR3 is TGCGCCAGCAGCGACGGACTAGCAGTAGATACGCAGTATTTT. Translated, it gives CASSDGLAVDTQYF. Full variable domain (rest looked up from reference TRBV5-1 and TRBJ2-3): KAGVTQTPRYLIKTRGQQVTLSCSPISGHRSVSWYQQTPGQGLQFLFEYFSETQRNKGNFPGRFSGRQFSNSRSEMNVSTLELGDSALYLCASSDGLAVDTQYFGPGTRLTVL.

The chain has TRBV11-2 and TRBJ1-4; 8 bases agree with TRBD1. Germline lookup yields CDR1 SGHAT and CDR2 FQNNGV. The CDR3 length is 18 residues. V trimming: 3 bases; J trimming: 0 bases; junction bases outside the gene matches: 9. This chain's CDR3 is CASSFSLTGGTTNEKLFF. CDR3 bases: TGTGCCAGCAGCTTTAGTCTAACAGGGGGTACAACTAATGAAAAACTGTTTTTT.

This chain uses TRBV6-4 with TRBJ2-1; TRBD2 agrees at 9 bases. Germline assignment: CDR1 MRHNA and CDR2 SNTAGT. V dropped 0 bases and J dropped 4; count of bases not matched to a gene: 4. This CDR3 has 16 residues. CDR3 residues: CASSDSWREGYNEQFF. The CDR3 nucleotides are TGTGCCAGCAGTGACTCCTGGCGGGAGGGTTACAATGAGCAGTTCTTC.